This T cell receptor beta chain was obtained from a study of T cell changes during pregnancy in multiple sclerosis. The CDR3 runs to 13 residues. Per the germline V gene, CDR1 is SGHDT and CDR2 is YYEEEE. The ends were cut back, 2 bases at V and 2 bases at J, with 6 bases in the middle. TCRdb's copy holds only in-frame clones and misses some; the assay was immunoSEQ multiplex PCR. Of approximately 130,000 clones in the sample, about 95% were seen once. The specimen was peripheral blood, collected after pregnancy. This chain connects TRBV5-6 to TRBJ2-3; D unresolved. This TCR was recovered from a female donor with multiple sclerosis, enrolled in a pregnancy study. CDR3 bases: TGTGCCAGCAGCTTTGGAGCCACAGATACGCAGTATTTT. Its translation is CASSFGATDTQYF.